A selection of T cell receptor beta chains follows, all from one sample in a study of regulatory T cells in long-lasting Graves disease. TCRdb independently ran MiXCR on the multiplex PCR reads; one entry per CDR3 protein. The sample has 360,000 or so distinct CDR3 sequences, approximately 16% seen once. Separately, the same data were catalogued under a study of T cells in Graves' hyperthyroidism and ophthalmopathy.

Sample: peripheral blood mononuclear cells (PBMCs), taken at new diagnosis, from a patient treated with antithyroid drugs. These receptors all stem from a man aged 35 to 55 with Graves disease. CDR3s include the opening cysteine and the closing phenylalanine or tryptophan. A D gene is named only where the DNA matches it firmly. Clone size appears in some rows only: once, few, many, or a class for an expanded clone.

d_call: TRBD2; v_call: TRBV4-1; clone_size: -; j_call: TRBJ2-3; cdr3_nt: TGCGCCAGCAGCCAGACTAGCGGGGGGGCCTTAGATACGCAGTATTTT; cdr3_aa: CASSQTSGGALDTQYF
d_call: TRBD1; v_call: TRBV5-1; clone_size: -; j_call: TRBJ1-6; cdr3_nt: TGCGCCAGCAGCTTGGAAGGGGGCGGAAATTCACCCCTCCACTTT; cdr3_aa: CASSLEGGGNSPLHF
d_call: -; v_call: TRBV10-3; clone_size: many; j_call: TRBJ2-1; cdr3_nt: TGTGCCATCAGTGAGCTAAGGACCACCTACAATGAGCAGTTCTTC; cdr3_aa: CAISELRTTYNEQFF
d_call: -; v_call: TRBV7-2; clone_size: once; j_call: TRBJ2-1; cdr3_nt: TGTGCCAGCGGCGGACTGGCAAATCATGAGCAGTTCTTC; cdr3_aa: CASGGLANHEQFF
d_call: -; v_call: TRBV12-3/TRBV12-4; clone_size: many; j_call: TRBJ1-2; cdr3_nt: TGTGCCAGCAGCCTACGGGGGAGTACTAACTATGGCTACACCTTC; cdr3_aa: CASSLRGSTNYGYTF
d_call: -; v_call: TRBV4-1; clone_size: -; j_call: TRBJ2-5; cdr3_nt: TGCGCCAGCAGCCAAGATCTTGCAGGTTCGGCGGGGGCATCGCGGGAGACCCAGTACTTC; cdr3_aa: CASSQDLAGSAGASRETQYF
d_call: -; v_call: TRBV5-1; clone_size: -; j_call: TRBJ2-5; cdr3_nt: TGCGCCAGCAGGCAGACAGGACGGCGGGAGACCCAGTACTTC; cdr3_aa: CASRQTGRRETQYF
d_call: -; v_call: TRBV12-3/TRBV12-4; clone_size: many; j_call: TRBJ2-5; cdr3_nt: TGTGCCAGCACGAGGGGACGGCACCAAGAGACCCAGTACTTC; cdr3_aa: CASTRGRHQETQYF
d_call: -; v_call: TRBV5-5; clone_size: few; j_call: TRBJ2-2; cdr3_nt: TGTGCCAGCACGTCCACAGGGAACACCGGGGAGCTGTTTTTT; cdr3_aa: CASTSTGNTGELFF
d_call: TRBD1; v_call: TRBV29-1; clone_size: few; j_call: TRBJ2-3; cdr3_nt: TGCAGCGTAGAACAGGGGGCGCCGACAGATGCGCAGTATTTT; cdr3_aa: CSVEQGAPTDAQYF
d_call: TRBD2; v_call: TRBV6-1; clone_size: many; j_call: TRBJ2-7; cdr3_nt: TGTGCCAGCAGTGAAGTGGGAGCGGGGGGAATATGGCAGTACTTC; cdr3_aa: CASSEVGAGGIWQYF
d_call: -; v_call: TRBV6-1; clone_size: -; j_call: TRBJ2-4; cdr3_nt: TGTGCCAGCAGTGAACTTAGAGCCAAAAACATTCAGTACTTC; cdr3_aa: CASSELRAKNIQYF